This T cell receptor beta chain was retrieved from a study of blood T cell repertoires in COVID-19. The wider study: Acute-phase and convalescent COVID-19 samples originated in the United States, Italy and Spain. T cells, B-cell-depleted T cells, or PBMCs provided the cDNA or gDNA that served as material.

Germline V gene data show CDR1 as LGHNA and CDR2 as YNFKEQ. With V trimmed by 1 base and J by 2 bases, 3 bases remained unmatched. CDR3 length equals 15 residues. How the authors handled the data: Estimation of nucleated cell counts was performed using reference gene primer amplification. Measured with immunoSEQ multiplex PCR; TCRdb has only the in-frame clones, and not every one. Clone size and V and J calls were adopted from that table, with D and trimming inferred from the DNA. The sample holds 100,000 to 150,000 clones, 87% seen once. This TCR was sampled from a human donor in a cohort sampled during active COVID-19. Sequencing used peripheral blood. The chain has TRBV4-2 and TRBJ2-7; 9 positions match TRBD1. The CDR3 loop is CASSQVGQGPYEQYF. CDR3 nucleotide sequence: TGTGCCAGCAGCCAAGTGGGACAGGGTCCCTACGAGCAGTACTTC.